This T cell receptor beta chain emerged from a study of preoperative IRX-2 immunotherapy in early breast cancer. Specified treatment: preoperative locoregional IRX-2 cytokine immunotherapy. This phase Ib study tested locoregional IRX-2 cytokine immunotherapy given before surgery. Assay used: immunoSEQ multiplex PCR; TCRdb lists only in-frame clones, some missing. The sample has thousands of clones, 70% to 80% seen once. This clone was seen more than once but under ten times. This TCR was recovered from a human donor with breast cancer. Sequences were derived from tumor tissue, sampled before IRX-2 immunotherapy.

The CDR3 nucleotides are TGTGCCAGCAGCGAGTTGTTATGGGCCTACGAGCAGTACTTC. Translation gives CASSELLWAYEQYF. The chain is built from TRBV7-6 and TRBJ2-7, with D unclear. The CDR3 runs to 14 residues. Germline loops: CDR1 SGHVS, CDR2 FNYEAQ. The V end lost 5 bases, the J end lost 2 bases, and 13 bases lay between the germline ends.